This T cell receptor (beta chain) comes out of a study of memory CD4+ T cells and cytomegalovirus serostatus. CDR1 SNHLY and CDR2 FYNNEI come from the germline V gene. The CDR3 sequence is 12 residues long. V was shortened by 5 bases and J by 8 bases, with 13 bases between the two germline ends. The sort gate was single viable CD3+CD4+CD8-CD45RO+ cells for memory CD4+ T cells. Some clones are missing from TCRdb's copy, which holds only in-frame ones; the method was immunoSEQ multiplex PCR. Of 50,000 to 60,000 clones in the sample, over 60% were seen once. The chain couples TRBV2 to TRBJ2-7; no firm D call. The receptor's source is an adult in good health and CMV-seropositive. Sequencing was carried out using memory CD4+ T cells from blood. The CDR3 region has the DNA TGTGCCAGCAGTCAAGGCGTAACGAAGCAGTACTTC. Its protein product is CASSQGVTKQYF.